This is a list of T cell receptor beta chains from one sample in a study of cytomegalovirus exposure and HLA in healthy donors. TCRdb's copy holds only in-frame clones and misses some; the assay was immunoSEQ multiplex PCR. Among 150,000 to 200,000 clones listed, approximately 85% were seen once. Material: PBMCs. These TCRs come from a woman in her forties or fifties in good health and CMV-seronegative. The CDR3 runs from the conserved cysteine through the conserved F or W. D genes are given only for firm matches. The size of a clone is reported for some rows only, either as once, few or many, or as a class for expanded clones.

d_gene: TRBD1; j_gene: TRBJ2-7; v_gene: TRBV19; abundance: -; CDR3nt: TGTGCCAGTAGTTGGGGACAGCCATCCTACGAGCAGTACTTC; CDR3aa: CASSWGQPSYEQYF
d_gene: -; j_gene: TRBJ2-1; v_gene: TRBV11-2; abundance: -; CDR3nt: TGTGCCAGCAGCTTTTCGACTCGGGAGCAGTTCTTC; CDR3aa: CASSFSTREQFF
d_gene: -; j_gene: TRBJ2-7; v_gene: TRBV5-1; abundance: -; CDR3nt: TGCGCCAGCAGCTTGTGGGTCCAGGGAGGCGAGCAGTACTTC; CDR3aa: CASSLWVQGGEQYF
d_gene: -; j_gene: TRBJ1-2; v_gene: TRBV5-1; abundance: -; CDR3nt: TGCGCCAGCAGCCCCACCGGGAATCCGGTCTATGGCTACACCTTC; CDR3aa: CASSPTGNPVYGYTF
d_gene: -; j_gene: TRBJ1-5; v_gene: TRBV30; abundance: few; CDR3nt: TGTGCCTGGAGTGTAGGCCTGACTTCGCATCAGCCCCAGCATTTT; CDR3aa: CAWSVGLTSHQPQHF
d_gene: -; j_gene: TRBJ2-7; v_gene: TRBV27; abundance: -; CDR3nt: TGTGCCAGCAGTTTGAGGGGGTTCGGCGAGCAGTACTTC; CDR3aa: CASSLRGFGEQYF
d_gene: TRBD1; j_gene: TRBJ1-5; v_gene: TRBV6-1; abundance: few; CDR3nt: TGTGCCAGCAGTGATTCAGGGGGCCTCAATCAGCCCCAGCATTTT; CDR3aa: CASSDSGGLNQPQHF
d_gene: -; j_gene: TRBJ1-4; v_gene: TRBV5-4; abundance: -; CDR3nt: TGTGCCAGCAGCTTGGATGCAGGGCGGAATGAAAAACTGTTTTTT; CDR3aa: CASSLDAGRNEKLFF
d_gene: TRBD2; j_gene: TRBJ2-1; v_gene: TRBV4-1; abundance: few; CDR3nt: TGCGCCAGCAGCCAAGGCGGGAGAGGGACCAATGAGCAGTTCTTC; CDR3aa: CASSQGGRGTNEQFF
d_gene: -; j_gene: TRBJ2-7; v_gene: TRBV11-3; abundance: once; CDR3nt: TGTGCCAGCAGCGTAAGGGCCGGGAGCTCCTACGAGCAGTACTTC; CDR3aa: CASSVRAGSSYEQYF
d_gene: TRBD2; j_gene: TRBJ2-1; v_gene: TRBV5-4; abundance: few; CDR3nt: TGTGCCAGCAGCACCGCCGGGACTAGGGTCAAGAATGAGCAGTTCTTC; CDR3aa: CASSTAGTRVKNEQFF
d_gene: -; j_gene: TRBJ1-1; v_gene: TRBV25-1; abundance: -; CDR3nt: TGTGCCAGCAGTGCTTGGCTCGGGGACACTGAAGCTTTCTTT; CDR3aa: CASSAWLGDTEAFF
d_gene: -; j_gene: TRBJ1-2; v_gene: TRBV6-1; abundance: once; CDR3nt: TGTGCCAGCAGTGGGCTGTGGTATGGCTACACCTTC; CDR3aa: CASSGLWYGYTF
d_gene: TRBD1; j_gene: TRBJ1-5; v_gene: TRBV6-5; abundance: -; CDR3nt: TGTGCCAGCAGTTCCCGACAGGGAGGCAATCAGCCCCAGCATTTT; CDR3aa: CASSSRQGGNQPQHF
d_gene: -; j_gene: TRBJ1-1; v_gene: TRBV5-1; abundance: -; CDR3nt: TGCGCCAGCCGACTAGAGCGGGGCCTGGGGAACACTGAAGCTTTCTTT; CDR3aa: CASRLERGLGNTEAFF
d_gene: TRBD1; j_gene: TRBJ1-3; v_gene: TRBV4-2; abundance: -; CDR3nt: TGTGCCAGCAGCTGGTCACCGGGACAGGGGGGTGGAAACACCATATATTTT; CDR3aa: CASSWSPGQGGGNTIYF
d_gene: TRBD1; j_gene: TRBJ2-5; v_gene: TRBV13; abundance: -; CDR3nt: TGTGCCAGCAGCTCCTTCGGGACAGGGTACCAAGAGACCCAGTACTTC; CDR3aa: CASSSFGTGYQETQYF
d_gene: TRBD1; j_gene: TRBJ1-1; v_gene: TRBV6-1; abundance: -; CDR3nt: TGTGCCAGCAGTAACAGGGGAGGATGGAACACTGAAGCTTTCTTT; CDR3aa: CASSNRGGWNTEAFF
d_gene: -; j_gene: TRBJ1-4; v_gene: TRBV28; abundance: once; CDR3nt: TGTGCCAGCTTTCGGGAAAAACTGTTTTTT; CDR3aa: CASFREKLFF
d_gene: -; j_gene: TRBJ2-1; v_gene: TRBV4-3; abundance: -; CDR3nt: TGCGCCAGCAGCCAAGAATTCATCGCCCAGTACAATGAGCAGTTCTTC; CDR3aa: CASSQEFIAQYNEQFF
d_gene: TRBD1; j_gene: TRBJ2-4; v_gene: TRBV27; abundance: -; CDR3nt: TGTGCCAGCAGTTTTGAGGGGGCGAAAAACATTCAGTACTTC; CDR3aa: CASSFEGAKNIQYF
d_gene: -; j_gene: TRBJ2-7; v_gene: TRBV2; abundance: -; CDR3nt: TGTGCCAGCCTAGGTGATGGGGAGCAGTACTTC; CDR3aa: CASLGDGEQYF
d_gene: TRBD2; j_gene: TRBJ2-2; v_gene: TRBV7-7; abundance: -; CDR3nt: TGTGCCAGCAGCCCTAGCGGGGCGAACACCGGGGAGCTGTTTTTT; CDR3aa: CASSPSGANTGELFF
d_gene: TRBD1; j_gene: TRBJ1-3; v_gene: TRBV7-6; abundance: -; CDR3nt: TGTGCCAGCAGCCTCACCGGGACAGGGGGACTCTCTGGAAACACCATATATTTT; CDR3aa: CASSLTGTGGLSGNTIYF
d_gene: -; j_gene: TRBJ2-3; v_gene: TRBV13; abundance: -; CDR3nt: TGTGCCAGCAGTAACGGGTTACTAGGCACAGATACGCAGTATTTT; CDR3aa: CASSNGLLGTDTQYF
d_gene: -; j_gene: TRBJ1-1; v_gene: TRBV7-9; abundance: -; CDR3nt: TGTTCCAGCAGCCGTCAGGCCACTGAAGCTTTCTTT; CDR3aa: CSSSRQATEAFF
d_gene: TRBD1; j_gene: TRBJ1-2; v_gene: TRBV2; abundance: once; CDR3nt: TGTGCCAGCAGTGGAACAGGGGGCCCCTATGGCTACACCTTC; CDR3aa: CASSGTGGPYGYTF
d_gene: TRBD2; j_gene: TRBJ2-1; v_gene: TRBV28; abundance: -; CDR3nt: TGTGCCAGCAGCGATACGACTAGCGGGAGTAGGAATGAGCAGTTCTTC; CDR3aa: CASSDTTSGSRNEQFF
d_gene: -; j_gene: TRBJ2-4; v_gene: TRBV7-2; abundance: once; CDR3nt: TGTGCCAGCAGCTTAGATGGAGGGTCGGCCAAAAACATTCAGTACTTC; CDR3aa: CASSLDGGSAKNIQYF
d_gene: TRBD1; j_gene: TRBJ2-7; v_gene: TRBV27; abundance: -; CDR3nt: TGTGCCAGCAGTTACCTCTCCGGACAGGGGGGAAGCTACGAGCAGTACTTC; CDR3aa: CASSYLSGQGGSYEQYF
d_gene: TRBD2; j_gene: TRBJ2-1; v_gene: TRBV30; abundance: few; CDR3nt: TGTGCCTGGCAAGGGACTAGCGGGATTAGCTCCTACAATGAGCAGTTCTTC; CDR3aa: CAWQGTSGISSYNEQFF
d_gene: TRBD1; j_gene: TRBJ2-1; v_gene: TRBV7-9; abundance: once; CDR3nt: TGTGCCAGCCTTAAGTCCGGGACAGCCACCTACAATGAGCAGTTCTTC; CDR3aa: CASLKSGTATYNEQFF
d_gene: -; j_gene: TRBJ2-1; v_gene: TRBV25-1; abundance: -; CDR3nt: TGTGCCAGCAGTGGTGGAGGTTGGAGAGACAATGAGCAGTTCTTC; CDR3aa: CASSGGGWRDNEQFF
d_gene: -; j_gene: TRBJ1-2; v_gene: TRBV27; abundance: -; CDR3nt: TGTGCCAGCAGGGCCACGGGAGCTAACTATGGCTACACCTTC; CDR3aa: CASRATGANYGYTF
d_gene: -; j_gene: TRBJ2-7; v_gene: TRBV27; abundance: few; CDR3nt: TGTGCCAGCAGTTTCCTTCAGGGTAACTACGAGCAGTACTTC; CDR3aa: CASSFLQGNYEQYF
d_gene: TRBD1; j_gene: TRBJ2-7; v_gene: TRBV30; abundance: -; CDR3nt: TGTGCCTTGTCGGGACAGGGATACGAGCAGTACTTC; CDR3aa: CALSGQGYEQYF
d_gene: TRBD1; j_gene: TRBJ1-2; v_gene: TRBV28; abundance: -; CDR3nt: TGTGCCAGCACTGGGGCAGGGGGCTCACTGAGGCCCTATGGCTACACCTTC; CDR3aa: CASTGAGGSLRPYGYTF
d_gene: -; j_gene: TRBJ1-5; v_gene: TRBV6-1; abundance: -; CDR3nt: TGTGCCAGCAGTGTCGGTGGTTTTGTACAGTCGGACAATCAGCCCCAGCATTTT; CDR3aa: CASSVGGFVQSDNQPQHF
d_gene: TRBD1; j_gene: TRBJ1-5; v_gene: TRBV6-1; abundance: -; CDR3nt: TGTGCCAGCACTACTCGACAGGGCAACAATCAGCCCCAGCATTTT; CDR3aa: CASTTRQGNNQPQHF
d_gene: -; j_gene: TRBJ2-1; v_gene: TRBV4-3; abundance: -; CDR3nt: TGCGCCAGCAGCCAAGCCTCTCACATCCGGAGCTCCTACAATGAGCAGTTCTTC; CDR3aa: CASSQASHIRSSYNEQFF
d_gene: TRBD1; j_gene: TRBJ2-3; v_gene: TRBV19; abundance: few; CDR3nt: TGTGCCAGTAGTATCGGTCAGGGGGTATATACGCAGTATTTT; CDR3aa: CASSIGQGVYTQYF
d_gene: -; j_gene: TRBJ2-2; v_gene: TRBV29-1; abundance: -; CDR3nt: TGCAGCGTTGAATCGAACAGGGGACTGGCCGGGGAGCTGTTTTTT; CDR3aa: CSVESNRGLAGELFF
d_gene: TRBD1; j_gene: TRBJ1-3; v_gene: TRBV10-2; abundance: few; CDR3nt: TGCGCCAGCAGTGAGGCCCGGGACAGGGGGCACCAAGTCTCTGGAAACACCATATATTTT; CDR3aa: CASSEARDRGHQVSGNTIYF
d_gene: -; j_gene: TRBJ2-5; v_gene: TRBV6-1; abundance: -; CDR3nt: TGTGCCAGCAGTGAAGTCTTACGGGAGGAGACCCAGTACTTC; CDR3aa: CASSEVLREETQYF
d_gene: TRBD2; j_gene: TRBJ2-1; v_gene: TRBV28; abundance: -; CDR3nt: TGTGCCAGCAGTTACCCTTTAGCGGGAGGTTCCTACAATGAGCAGTTCTTC; CDR3aa: CASSYPLAGGSYNEQFF
d_gene: -; j_gene: TRBJ1-1; v_gene: TRBV21-1; abundance: few; CDR3nt: TGTGCCAGCAGCAAAGGGGCACCAGTTCCGAACACTGAAGCTTTCTTT; CDR3aa: CASSKGAPVPNTEAFF
d_gene: TRBD1; j_gene: TRBJ1-5; v_gene: TRBV6-1; abundance: -; CDR3nt: TGTGCCAGCAGTGACCAGGGGGCAGGGAATCAGCCCCAGCATTTT; CDR3aa: CASSDQGAGNQPQHF
d_gene: -; j_gene: TRBJ2-2; v_gene: TRBV5-6; abundance: -; CDR3nt: TGTGCCAGCAGCTTGTTTACGGAGGGTCCCGGGGAGCTGTTTTTT; CDR3aa: CASSLFTEGPGELFF
d_gene: TRBD2; j_gene: TRBJ2-7; v_gene: TRBV29-1; abundance: -; CDR3nt: TGCAGCGTTGAACTAGCGGGAGTCGAGCAGTACTTC; CDR3aa: CSVELAGVEQYF
d_gene: TRBD2; j_gene: TRBJ2-7; v_gene: TRBV14; abundance: -; CDR3nt: TGTGCCAGCAGCCAAGATCCGGCGGGAGTGCCGGCGTACGAGCAGTACTTC; CDR3aa: CASSQDPAGVPAYEQYF
d_gene: TRBD1; j_gene: TRBJ1-2; v_gene: TRBV27; abundance: -; CDR3nt: TGTGCCAGCACAGGGACAGGGGGTAACTATGGCTACACCTTC; CDR3aa: CASTGTGGNYGYTF
d_gene: TRBD2; j_gene: TRBJ2-1; v_gene: TRBV15; abundance: -; CDR3nt: TGTGCCACCAGCAGCTGGACTAGCGGGAGCAAATGGGAGCAGTTCTTC; CDR3aa: CATSSWTSGSKWEQFF
d_gene: -; j_gene: TRBJ2-1; v_gene: TRBV11-2; abundance: once; CDR3nt: TGTGCCAGCAGCTTGGTTTTCGGGCGAGCAGACGGGGAGGATGAGCAGTTCTTC; CDR3aa: CASSLVFGRADGEDEQFF
d_gene: -; j_gene: TRBJ2-7; v_gene: TRBV18; abundance: -; CDR3nt: TGTGCCAGCTCACCGAGGGCAGATTCCTACGAGCAGTACTTC; CDR3aa: CASSPRADSYEQYF
d_gene: TRBD1; j_gene: TRBJ2-3; v_gene: TRBV2; abundance: -; CDR3nt: TGTGCCAGCAGTTGGACAGGGGGTACAGATACGCAGTATTTT; CDR3aa: CASSWTGGTDTQYF
d_gene: TRBD1; j_gene: TRBJ1-5; v_gene: TRBV7-2; abundance: -; CDR3nt: TGTGCCAGCAGCTTAGGACAGGGGGCAGAGAAGCCCCAGCATTTT; CDR3aa: CASSLGQGAEKPQHF
d_gene: TRBD1; j_gene: TRBJ1-2; v_gene: TRBV18; abundance: -; CDR3nt: TGTGCCAGCTCGCTGGCTCCTGGACAGGGCGCCTATGGCTACACCTTC; CDR3aa: CASSLAPGQGAYGYTF
d_gene: TRBD1; j_gene: TRBJ1-5; v_gene: TRBV6-5; abundance: -; CDR3nt: TGTGCCAGCAGATTAGGGACAGGTAATCAGCCCCAGCATTTT; CDR3aa: CASRLGTGNQPQHF
d_gene: -; j_gene: TRBJ1-1; v_gene: TRBV28; abundance: once; CDR3nt: TGTGCCAGCGGTCTCTCTCGGGTGAACACTGAAGCTTTCTTT; CDR3aa: CASGLSRVNTEAFF
d_gene: TRBD1; j_gene: TRBJ1-1; v_gene: TRBV28; abundance: -; CDR3nt: TGTGCCAGCAGCCAGGGACAGCGAGGCACTGAAGCTTTCTTT; CDR3aa: CASSQGQRGTEAFF